The 21 T cell receptor beta chains presented below share a single source sample, sequenced in a study of OX40 agonist ivuxolimab in advanced cancers. Profiling relied on immunoSEQ multiplex PCR, and the TCRdb table lists in-frame clones only, not all of them. The data show tens of thousands of clones, with 70% to 85% seen just once and 21% held by the top ten. The sequencing used CD4+ or CD8+ T cells sorted from blood, collected in a trial of the OX40 agonist ivuxolimab. These receptor sequences come from an adult with an advanced solid tumor such as melanoma, head and neck, liver or kidney cancer.

The rearrangement uses TRBV4-1 and TRBJ2-7; TRBD1 matches 9 bases. CDR3 size: 18 residues. With 2 bases clipped from V and 5 bases from J, the junction kept 16 bases outside the gene matches. The V gene's germline CDR1 is MGHRA and CDR2 YSYEKL. CDR3 residues: CASSQMILVGTGRNEQYF. The DNA for the CDR3 is TGCGCCAGCAGCCAAATGATCCTTGTTGGGACAGGGCGGAACGAGCAGTACTTC.

V and J are TRBV30 and TRBJ2-4, with D unresolved. V shed 2 bases and J shed 6 bases, with 11 bases lying between them. The germline V gene encodes CDR1 GTSNPN and CDR2 SVGIG (reference sequence). This CDR3 spans 13 amino acids. CDR3 nucleotide sequence: TGTGCCTGGAGTCGACATGTACCAAACATTCAGTACTTC. As protein: CAWSRHVPNIQYF.

CDR3 in amino acids: CASSQVGLSSYNEQFF. In DNA, the CDR3 is TGTGCCAGTAGTCAGGTGGGTTTGAGCTCCTACAATGAGCAGTTCTTC. The chain employs TRBV19 and TRBJ2-1; D call uncertain. CDR3 size: 16 residues. Germline V gene data show CDR1 as LNHDA and CDR2 as SQIVND (reference sequence). V shed 5 bases and J shed 0 bases, with 14 bases lying between them.

This chain links TRBV6-6 with TRBJ2-7; D may correspond to TRBD1 or TRBD2 (5 bases each). From germline, CDR1 is MNHNY and CDR2 SVGAGI (reference sequence). The CDR3 covers 15 residues. Between the trimmed V and J ends, which lost 6 bases and 1 base, there was a span of 16 bases. The CDR3 loop reads CASREGMVPSYEQYF. CDR3 bases: TGTGCCAGCAGAGAGGGGATGGTCCCGTCCTACGAGCAGTACTTC.

The genes are TRBV27 and TRBJ1-4, with D possibly being TRBD1 (5 bases). V lost 2 bases, J lost 3 bases, and 13 bases lay in between. Germline loops: CDR1 MNHEY, CDR2 SMNVEV (reference sequence). The length of the CDR3 is 16 residues. The CDR3: CASSLGGAAANEKLFF. The DNA for the CDR3 is TGTGCCAGCAGTTTAGGTGGGGCAGCGGCTAATGAAAAACTGTTTTTT.

This chain links TRBV9 with TRBJ1-6, with a weak D call TRBD1 (5 bases). Germline V lookup: CDR1 SGDLS, CDR2 YYNGEE. This CDR3 region has 14 residues. Trimming took 2 bases from V and 8 from J, leaving 11 bases between them. CDR3 bases: TGTGCCAGCAGCGTCAGGGTAGTGGATTCACCCCTCCACTTT. This translates into CASSVRVVDSPLHF. The full variable domain, in which reference TRBV9 and TRBJ1-6 provide the parts outside the CDR3, is DSGVTQTPKHLITATGQRVTLRCSPRSGDLSVYWYQQSLDQGLQFLIQYYNGEERAKGNILERFSAQQFPDLHSELNLSSLELGDSALYFCASSVRVVDSPLHFGNGTRLTVT.

The genes are TRBV7-2 and TRBJ1-5; TRBD1 might be the D (5 bases). Deletions cut 5 bases from V and 6 bases from J, with 8 bases between. Germline assignment: CDR1 SGHTA and CDR2 FQGNSA. The CDR3 is 12 amino acids. The CDR3 here is CASSNQGQPQHF. As DNA, the CDR3 is TGTGCCAGCAGCAATCAGGGTCAGCCCCAGCATTTT.

This clone was observed a single time. CDR3 residues: CARCGGQATGELFF. CDR3 DNA: TGCGCCCGGTGTGGGGGGCAGGCCACCGGGGAGCTGTTTTTT. This chain joins TRBV4-3 and TRBJ2-2; D assignment may be TRBD1 or TRBD2 (6 bases each). Trimming removed 11 bases at V and 4 bases at J, with 17 bases between. This CDR3 has 14 residues. CDR1 and CDR2 (germline): LGHNA, YSLEER.

In the case of this clone: The same CDR3 can be traced to other DNA sequences in this sample. The chain is built from TRBV4-3 and TRBJ1-6; 11 nucleotides match TRBD1. The CDR3 has 15 amino acids. Germline V gene sequence: CDR1 LGHNA, CDR2 YSLEER. Losses at the gene ends were 1 base for V and 9 bases for J; bases not matched to a gene: 2. The CDR3 reads CASSQGTGGFSPLHF. For the CDR3, the DNA is TGCGCCAGCAGCCAAGGGACAGGGGGCTTTTCACCCCTCCACTTT.

The chain carries TRBV28 and TRBJ2-7; D is ambiguous. The V and J ends lost 5 bases and 7 bases respectively, with 9 bases between them. Germline V lookup: CDR1 MDHEN, CDR2 SYDVKM. The CDR3 contains 11 residues. This chain's CDR3 is CASSTRWEQYF. For the CDR3, the DNA is TGTGCCAGCAGTACCCGGTGGGAGCAGTACTTC.

On this clone: No DNA is shown, since the ends of the CDR3 on it are uncertain; the CDR3 is the one TCRdb lists. The chain joins TRBV29-1 to TRBJ1-2; TRBD1, the D gene given by the table, was not confirmed from the DNA. Both ends counted, the CDR3 spans 11 residues. Germline CDR1 SQVTM, CDR2 ANQGSEA. The CDR3 protein is CSVGDTYGCTF.

V gene TRBV2 combines with J gene TRBJ2-3; D remains ambiguous. The germline V gene encodes CDR1 SNHLY and CDR2 FYNNEI. Trimming took off 3 bases at V and 2 bases at J, with 9 bases between the two ends. The CDR3 is 14 residues long. The CDR3 region is CASSDSLSTDTQYF. The CDR3 DNA follows: TGTGCCAGCAGTGACAGTCTATCCACAGATACGCAGTATTTT.

The rearrangement links TRBV10-3 to TRBJ1-5; TRBD1 aligns across 8 bases. The CDR3 length is 15 residues. Losses at the gene ends were 4 bases for V and 5 bases for J; bases not matched to a gene: 7. The germline V gene has CDR1 ENHRY and CDR2 SYGVKD. The CDR3 loop is CAISAKYRGDQPQHF. The CDR3 DNA reads TGTGCCATCAGTGCTAAGTACAGGGGGGATCAGCCCCAGCATTTT.

The chain employs TRBV18 and TRBJ2-7; D is perhaps TRBD2 (5 bases). The ends were cut back, 1 base at V and 2 bases at J, with 9 bases in the middle. The germline V gene has CDR1 KGHSH and CDR2 LQKENI. The CDR3 has 14 residues. The CDR3 sequence: CASSPLPGTYEQYF. In DNA, the CDR3 is TGTGCCAGCTCACCACTTCCGGGAACCTACGAGCAGTACTTC.

V gene TRBV5-1 combines with J gene TRBJ2-7; D unresolved. The CDR3 contains 16 residues. Germline CDR1 is SGHRS and CDR2 is YFSETQ. V gave up 4 bases and J gave up 3 bases, with 20 bases separating them. CDR3 nucleotides: TGCGCCAGCAGCCCTCGAAAGTTCCCTAGAATCTACGAGCAGTACTTC. Amino acids: CASSPRKFPRIYEQYF.

The chain carries TRBV9 and TRBJ2-7, with D perhaps matching TRBD2 (6 bases). CDR3 size: 16 residues. V dropped 0 bases and J dropped 7 bases, with 20 bases sitting between them. The germline CDR1 and CDR2 sequences are SGDLS and YYNGEE. CDR3 DNA sequence: TGTGCCAGCAGCGTAGCTACGGCGGCTGCCGCGGGGGAGCAGTACTTC. Amino acid sequence: CASSVATAAAAGEQYF.

The rearrangement links TRBV7-9 to TRBJ2-5, with TRBD2 matching 10 bases. V trimming: 5 bases; J trimming: 5 bases; junction bases outside the gene matches: 2. Germline-derived CDR1 and CDR2 are SEHNR and FQNEAQ (reference sequence). CDR3 length equals 13 residues. The CDR3 bases are TGTGCCAGCAGCAGGACTAGCGGCGAGACCCAGTACTTC. This codes for CASSRTSGETQYF.

The chain combines TRBV7-2 with TRBJ1-3; D is unresolved. CDR3 length: 16 residues. Trimming removed 5 bases from V and 2 bases from J, with 16 bases in between. Germline CDR1 and CDR2: SGHTA and FQGNSA. Here the CDR3 reads CASSDRLGVAGNTIYF. CDR3 DNA: TGTGCCAGCAGCGACCGCCTCGGGGTTGCTGGAAACACCATATATTTT.

The CDR3 protein is CASSHPYQETQYF. The CDR3, as DNA: TGTGCCAGCAGCCACCCGTACCAAGAGACCCAGTACTTC. This chain links TRBV28 with TRBJ2-5; D is ambiguous. Germline CDR1 MDHEN, CDR2 SYDVKM. This CDR3 is built from 13 residues. Deletions cut 6 bases from V and 0 bases from J, with 8 bases between.

This clone appeared a single time. This chain links TRBV5-6 with TRBJ1-2; D is unresolved. The germline gives CDR1 SGHDT, CDR2 YYEEEE. CDR3 length: 12 amino acids. Trimming shortened V by 4 bases and J by 1 base, and 5 bases separated the two germline ends. CDR3 sequence reads: CASSVDNYGYTF. The CDR3 DNA reads TGTGCCAGCAGCGTTGATAACTATGGCTACACCTTC.

The chain has TRBV6-5 and TRBJ2-5; no reliable D call. The J call is doubtful: the DNA matches TRBJ2-7 better. This CDR3 has 15 residues. Looked up from germline, CDR1 is MNHEY and CDR2 is SVGAGI. The DNA of the CDR3 is TGTGCCAGCTCACCCGGTATACGGAGCTCCTACGAGCAGTACTTC. Translating gives CASSPGIRSSYEQYF.